These T cell receptor beta chains were read from a single sample in a study of long-term antiretroviral therapy in people with HIV. Repertoires were generated with immunoSEQ multiplex PCR, while TCRdb's copy carries only in-frame clones and drops some. This table holds approximately 10,000 clones, around 84% found once. This sample comprised unsorted PBMCs, obtained 7 to 7.5 years after starting antiretroviral therapy. The receptors come from a man aged 45-65 years with HIV. Each CDR3 is given with its conserved first and last residue. D genes are given only for firm matches. Where a row states a size, it is once, few, many or the class of an expanded clone; other rows omit it.

clone size: few; D gene: -; V gene: TRBV13; CDR3 length: 12; J gene: TRBJ1-1; CDR3 DNA: TGTGCCAGCAGCTTAAGACAGCTTGAAGCTTTCTTT; CDR3 protein: CASSLRQLEAFF
clone size: -; D gene: -; V gene: TRBV6-6; CDR3 length: 14; J gene: TRBJ2-3; CDR3 DNA: TGTGCCAGCAGCTCCCTGAGGGGACCAGATACGCAGTATTTT; CDR3 protein: CASSSLRGPDTQYF
clone size: -; D gene: TRBD1; V gene: TRBV30; CDR3 length: 13; J gene: TRBJ1-1; CDR3 DNA: TGTGCCTGGGGGACAGGGATGAACACTGAAGCTTTCTTT; CDR3 protein: CAWGTGMNTEAFF
clone size: -; D gene: -; V gene: TRBV6-1; CDR3 length: 13; J gene: TRBJ1-2; CDR3 DNA: TGTGCCAACAGCCGGTTAGGGGACTATGGCTACACCTTC; CDR3 protein: CANSRLGDYGYTF
clone size: -; D gene: -; V gene: TRBV19; CDR3 length: 9; J gene: TRBJ1-1; CDR3 DNA: TGTGCCAACGACACTGAAGCTTTCTTT; CDR3 protein: CANDTEAFF
clone size: -; D gene: -; V gene: TRBV7-9; CDR3 length: 16; J gene: TRBJ1-1; CDR3 DNA: TGTGCCAGCAGCTTAGCGATCCGAGGGTCGAACACTGAAGCTTTCTTT; CDR3 protein: CASSLAIRGSNTEAFF
clone size: -; D gene: -; V gene: TRBV13; CDR3 length: 13; J gene: TRBJ1-1; CDR3 DNA: TGTGCCAGCAGCTTAGCCAGCCAGGGAGAAGCTTTCTTT; CDR3 protein: CASSLASQGEAFF
clone size: once; D gene: -; V gene: TRBV5-4; CDR3 length: 16; J gene: TRBJ2-1; CDR3 DNA: TGTGCCAGCAGCGACGGTACATACTACTCCTACAATGAGCAGTTCTTC; CDR3 protein: CASSDGTYYSYNEQFF
clone size: -; D gene: TRBD1; V gene: TRBV19; CDR3 length: 15; J gene: TRBJ2-7; CDR3 DNA: TGTGCCAGTAGTGTATGGACAGGGGAAAAATGGGTGCAGTACTTC; CDR3 protein: CASSVWTGEKWVQYF
clone size: -; D gene: -; V gene: TRBV27; CDR3 length: 14; J gene: TRBJ1-5; CDR3 DNA: TGTGCCAGCAGTTTACGCTCAGAAGGTCAGCCCCAGCATTTT; CDR3 protein: CASSLRSEGQPQHF
clone size: -; D gene: -; V gene: TRBV6-1; CDR3 length: 15; J gene: TRBJ2-2; CDR3 DNA: TGTGCCAGCAGTACGAACCCAGGAGGGACCGGGGAGCTGTTTTTT; CDR3 protein: CASSTNPGGTGELFF
clone size: -; D gene: -; V gene: TRBV7-9; CDR3 length: 15; J gene: TRBJ2-5; CDR3 DNA: TGTGCCAGCAGCTCTACAGGGTACACCGGGGAGACCCAGTACTTC; CDR3 protein: CASSSTGYTGETQYF
clone size: -; D gene: -; V gene: TRBV5-1; CDR3 length: 14; J gene: TRBJ1-2; CDR3 DNA: TGCGCCAGCAGCTTGAGTTCAGGGTGGGATGGCTACACCTTC; CDR3 protein: CASSLSSGWDGYTF
clone size: -; D gene: -; V gene: TRBV7-8; CDR3 length: 15; J gene: TRBJ1-4; CDR3 DNA: TGTGCCAGCAGCTCAGAGGCTGGAGTCGCTGAAAAACTGTTTTTT; CDR3 protein: CASSSEAGVAEKLFF
clone size: few; D gene: -; V gene: TRBV13; CDR3 length: 14; J gene: TRBJ2-3; CDR3 DNA: TGTGCCAGCAGCCTAGGGTCAGGCACAGATACGCAGTATTTT; CDR3 protein: CASSLGSGTDTQYF
clone size: -; D gene: -; V gene: TRBV5-4; CDR3 length: 13; J gene: TRBJ2-3; CDR3 DNA: TGTGCCAGCAGCTCCCCGGGAACAGATACGCAGTATTTT; CDR3 protein: CASSSPGTDTQYF